This TCR beta chain derives from a study of blood T cell repertoires in COVID-19. Each recovered donor of Cohort 3 presented with two negative PCRs, clearance, or symptom resolution. The CDR3 consists of 12 residues. Remarks on this clone: At one of its ends the junction is not consistent with the germline gene, which may arise from a read error.

Sequencing was performed with immunoSEQ multiplex PCR; in TCRdb, only in-frame clones are kept and a portion is missing. The sample shows approximately 170,000 clones, approximately 90% of them seen only once. The clonotype originates from a woman aged 18-29 years who had recovered from COVID-19. The source material was PBMCs or T cells enriched from blood (not recorded which). The gene calls are TRBV5-3 and TRBJ1-2; D is perhaps TRBD1 (6 bases). TRBV5-3 is filed as an ORF, its function uncertain. CDR3 protein: CARSLFQGNVAF. Here the CDR3 DNA reads TGTGCCAGAAGCTTGTTCCAGGGGAACGTCGCCTTC.